Listed below are T cell receptor beta chains from one sample, sequenced in a study of T cells in Graves' hyperthyroidism and ophthalmopathy. Each CDR3 protein gets one entry after TCRdb re-called the multiplex PCR reads with MiXCR. The sample holds over 650,000 distinct CDR3 sequences; roughly 15% are singletons and the top ten take approximately 8.4%. Sequences were obtained from blood. Receptor source: a man between 18 and 29 years old with Graves' hyperthyroidism. CDR3s include the opening cysteine and the closing phenylalanine or tryptophan. Each record gives: J gene, V gene, D gene, clone size, CDR3 protein, CDR3 DNA. D genes are given only for firm matches. For some rows the clone size is stated as once, few or many, or as a class when expanded; others skip it.

j_call: TRBJ1-2; v_call: TRBV5-6; d_call: .; clone_size: few; cdr3_aa: CASSLVGRNYGYTF; cdr3_nt: TGTGCCAGCAGCTTGGTTGGGAGAAACTATGGCTACACCTTC
j_call: TRBJ1-1; v_call: TRBV12-3/TRBV12-4; d_call: .; clone_size: many; cdr3_aa: CASSLYRADEAFF; cdr3_nt: TGTGCCAGCAGTTTGTACAGAGCGGATGAAGCTTTCTTT
j_call: TRBJ2-3; v_call: TRBV28; d_call: TRBD2; clone_size: many; cdr3_aa: CASSPLGVRETQYF; cdr3_nt: TGTGCCAGCAGTCCCCTGGGGGTGCGGGAGACGCAGTATTTT
j_call: TRBJ2-1; v_call: TRBV19; d_call: TRBD1; clone_size: .; cdr3_aa: CASSPGQGAGNEQFF; cdr3_nt: TGTGCCAGTAGTCCGGGACAGGGGGCAGGAAATGAGCAGTTCTTC
j_call: TRBJ2-3; v_call: TRBV4-3; d_call: .; clone_size: once; cdr3_aa: CASSQGRGGRTDTQYF; cdr3_nt: TGCGCCAGCAGCCAAGGGCGGGGCGGCCGCACAGATACGCAGTATTTT
j_call: TRBJ2-1; v_call: TRBV29-1; d_call: .; clone_size: few; cdr3_aa: CSVEGTGSEAYNGQFF; cdr3_nt: TGCAGCGTTGAAGGGACGGGATCGGAGGCCTACAATGGGCAGTTCTTC
j_call: TRBJ2-7; v_call: TRBV9; d_call: .; clone_size: .; cdr3_aa: CASSVSAGNEQYF; cdr3_nt: TGTGCCAGCAGCGTAAGTGCCGGTAATGAGCAGTACTTC
j_call: TRBJ2-1; v_call: TRBV2; d_call: TRBD2; clone_size: .; cdr3_aa: CASSEPSGRGYNEQFF; cdr3_nt: TGTGCCAGCAGTGAACCTAGCGGGAGGGGCTACAATGAGCAGTTCTTC
j_call: TRBJ2-7; v_call: TRBV24-1; d_call: TRBD2; clone_size: many; cdr3_aa: CATSDSSGSYEQYF; cdr3_nt: TGTGCCACCAGTGATTCTAGCGGTTCTTACGAGCAGTACTTC
j_call: TRBJ2-1; v_call: TRBV3-1; d_call: TRBD2; clone_size: .; cdr3_aa: CASSQDDGTRIRHEQFF; cdr3_nt: TGTGCCAGCAGCCAAGATGACGGGACTAGGATCCGTCATGAGCAGTTCTTC
j_call: TRBJ2-1; v_call: TRBV12-3/TRBV12-4; d_call: TRBD2; clone_size: few; cdr3_aa: CASSLRLAGFNEQFF; cdr3_nt: TGTGCCAGCAGTTTGAGGCTAGCGGGTTTCAATGAGCAGTTCTTC